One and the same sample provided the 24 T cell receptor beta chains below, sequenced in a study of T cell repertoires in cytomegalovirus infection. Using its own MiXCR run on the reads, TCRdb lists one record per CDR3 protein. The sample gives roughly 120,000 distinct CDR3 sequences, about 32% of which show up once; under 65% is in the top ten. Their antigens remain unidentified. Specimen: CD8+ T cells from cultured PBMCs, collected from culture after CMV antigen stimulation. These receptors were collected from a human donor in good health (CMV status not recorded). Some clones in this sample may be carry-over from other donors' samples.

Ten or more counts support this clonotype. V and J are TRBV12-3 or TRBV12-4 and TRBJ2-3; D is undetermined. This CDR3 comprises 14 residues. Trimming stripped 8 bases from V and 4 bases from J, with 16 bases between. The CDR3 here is CASQQGVTADTQYF. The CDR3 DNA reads TGTGCCAGCCAACAAGGAGTCACGGCAGATACGCAGTATTTT.

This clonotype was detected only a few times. The CDR3: CASSTTGAMKNIQYF. The DNA of the CDR3 is TGTGCCAGCAGTACGACAGGTGCCATGAAAAACATTCAGTACTTC. The J gene is TRBJ2-4, the V gene TRBV6-5, with D perhaps matching TRBD1 (6 bases). CDR3 length: 15 residues. Trimming shortened V by 5 bases and J by 4 bases, and 15 bases separated the two germline ends. Looked up from germline, CDR1 is MNHEY and CDR2 is SVGAGI.

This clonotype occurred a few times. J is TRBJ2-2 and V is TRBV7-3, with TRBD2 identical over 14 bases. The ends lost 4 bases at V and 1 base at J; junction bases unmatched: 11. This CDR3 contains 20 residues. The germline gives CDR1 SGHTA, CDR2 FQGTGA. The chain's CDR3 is CASSSFSGTSGGRNTGELFF. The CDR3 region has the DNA TGTGCCAGCAGCTCTTTCTCCGGGACTAGCGGGGGAAGGAACACCGGGGAGCTGTTTTTT.

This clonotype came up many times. CDR3 in DNA: TGTGCCAGCAGCGGACCGGGACAGAGTTACACCGGGGAGCTGTTTTTT. Its translation: CASSGPGQSYTGELFF. V usage is TRBV13 and J usage is TRBJ2-2, with 7 bases identical to TRBD1. Germline V CDR1 and CDR2: PRHDT, FYEKMQ (reference sequence). The CDR3 is 16 residues long. V gave up 5 bases and J gave up 3 bases; unmatched junction bases: 9.

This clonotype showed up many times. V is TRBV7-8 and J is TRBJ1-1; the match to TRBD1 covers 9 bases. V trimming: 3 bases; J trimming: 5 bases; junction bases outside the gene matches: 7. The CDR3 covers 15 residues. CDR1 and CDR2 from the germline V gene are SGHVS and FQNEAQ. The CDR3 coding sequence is TGTGCCAGCAGCTTGACACAGGGGGCGATGACTGAAGCTTTCTTT. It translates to CASSLTQGAMTEAFF.

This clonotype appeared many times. The CDR3 DNA sequence: TGTGCCAGCAGCTTAGCGCGTAGCATCCGCGAGCAGTACTTC. It yields the protein CASSLARSIREQYF. V and J are TRBV7-2 and TRBJ2-7, with D unclear. Germline loops: CDR1 SGHTA, CDR2 FQGNSA. V was cut by 0 bases and J by 6 bases, with 12 bases left in between. This CDR3 is 14 amino acids long.

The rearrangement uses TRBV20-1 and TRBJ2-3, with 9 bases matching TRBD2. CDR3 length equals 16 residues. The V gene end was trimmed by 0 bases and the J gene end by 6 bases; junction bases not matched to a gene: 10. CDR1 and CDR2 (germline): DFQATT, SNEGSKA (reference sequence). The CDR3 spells CSARDLARGGMDTQYF. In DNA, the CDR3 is TGCAGTGCTAGAGATCTTGCGCGGGGGGGCATGGATACGCAGTATTTT.

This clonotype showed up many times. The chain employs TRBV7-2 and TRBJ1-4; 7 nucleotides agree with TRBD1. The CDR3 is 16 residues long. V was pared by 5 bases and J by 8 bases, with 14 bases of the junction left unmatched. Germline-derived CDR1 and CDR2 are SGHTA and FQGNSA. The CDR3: CASSPNRGGGGEKLFF. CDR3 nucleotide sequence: TGTGCCAGCAGCCCCAATCGGGGAGGGGGCGGAGAAAAACTGTTTTTT.

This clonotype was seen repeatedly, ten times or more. CDR3 protein: CASSYVNQPQHF. CDR3 in DNA: TGTGCCAGTAGCTACGTCAATCAGCCCCAGCATTTT. This chain connects TRBV19 to TRBJ1-5, with D hard to call. Trimming removed 6 bases from V and 3 bases from J, with 6 bases in between. Germline V gives CDR1 LNHDA, CDR2 SQIVND (reference sequence). This CDR3 region has 12 residues. Full variable domain (rest looked up from reference TRBV19 and TRBJ1-5): DGGITQSPKYLFRKEGQNVTLSCEQNLNHDAMYWYRQDPGQGLRLIYYSQIVNDFQKGDIAEGYSVSREKKESFPLTVTSAQKNPTAFYLCASSYVNQPQHFGDGTRLSIL.

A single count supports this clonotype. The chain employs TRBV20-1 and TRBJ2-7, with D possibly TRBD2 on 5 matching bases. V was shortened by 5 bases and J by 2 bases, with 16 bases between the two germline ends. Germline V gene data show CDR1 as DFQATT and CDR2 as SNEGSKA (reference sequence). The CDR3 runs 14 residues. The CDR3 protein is CSAVLQWGAYEQYF. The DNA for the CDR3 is TGCAGTGCTGTACTGCAGTGGGGAGCCTACGAGCAGTACTTC.

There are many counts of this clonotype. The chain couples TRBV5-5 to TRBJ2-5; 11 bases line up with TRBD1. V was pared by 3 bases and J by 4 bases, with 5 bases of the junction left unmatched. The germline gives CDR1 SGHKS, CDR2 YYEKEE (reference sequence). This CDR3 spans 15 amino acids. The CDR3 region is CASSSWTGGLETQYF. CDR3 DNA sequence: TGTGCCAGCAGCTCCTGGACAGGGGGCTTAGAGACCCAGTACTTC.

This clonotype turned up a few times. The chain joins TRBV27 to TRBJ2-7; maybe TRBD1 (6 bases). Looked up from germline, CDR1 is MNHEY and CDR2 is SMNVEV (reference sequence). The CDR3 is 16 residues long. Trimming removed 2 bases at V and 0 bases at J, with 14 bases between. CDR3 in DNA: TGTGCCAGCAGTTTAGTTGTGGGACACCACTCCTACGAGCAGTACTTC. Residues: CASSLVVGHHSYEQYF.

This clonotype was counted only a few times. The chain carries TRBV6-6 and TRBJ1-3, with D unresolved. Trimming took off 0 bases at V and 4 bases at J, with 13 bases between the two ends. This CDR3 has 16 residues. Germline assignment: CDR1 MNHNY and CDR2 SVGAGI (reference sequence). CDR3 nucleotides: TGTGCCAGCAGTTACTCATCCGAAGCCTCAGGAAACACCATATATTTT. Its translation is CASSYSSEASGNTIYF.

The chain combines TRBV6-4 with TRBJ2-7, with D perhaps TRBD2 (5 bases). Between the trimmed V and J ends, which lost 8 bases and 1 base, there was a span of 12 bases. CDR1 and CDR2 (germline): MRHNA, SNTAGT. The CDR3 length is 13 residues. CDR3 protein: CASGPRASYEQYF. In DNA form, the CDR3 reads TGTGCCAGCGGACCGAGGGCGTCCTACGAGCAGTACTTC.

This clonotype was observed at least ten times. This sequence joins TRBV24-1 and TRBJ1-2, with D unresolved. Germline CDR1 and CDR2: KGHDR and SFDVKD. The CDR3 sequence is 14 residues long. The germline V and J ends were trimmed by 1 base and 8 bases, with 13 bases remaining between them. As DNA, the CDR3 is TGTGCCACCAGTGATTTCGAGACATTCGGGGGCTACACCTTC. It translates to CATSDFETFGGYTF.

DNA of the CDR3: TGTGCCAGTAGCCAACAGGGGGGGTCCTCTGAAGCTTTCTTT. It yields the protein CASSQQGGSSEAFF. The rearrangement uses TRBV19 and TRBJ1-1, with 8 bases that match TRBD1. J gave up 6 bases and V 6 bases, and 9 bases lay outside the gene matches. Per germline, CDR1 LNHDA and CDR2 SQIVND (reference sequence). The CDR3 runs to 14 residues.

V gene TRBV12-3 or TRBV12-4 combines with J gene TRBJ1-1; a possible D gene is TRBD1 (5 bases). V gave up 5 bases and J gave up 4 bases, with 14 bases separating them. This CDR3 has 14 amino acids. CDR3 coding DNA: TGTGCCAGCAGTCCCAAGGTGGGGCTCACTGAAGCTTTCTTT. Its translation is CASSPKVGLTEAFF.

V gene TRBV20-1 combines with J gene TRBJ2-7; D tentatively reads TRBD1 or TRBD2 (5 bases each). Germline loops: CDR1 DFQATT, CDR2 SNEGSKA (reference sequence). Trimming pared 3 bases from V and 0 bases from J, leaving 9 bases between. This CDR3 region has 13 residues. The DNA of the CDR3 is TGCAGTGCTAGGGGGACGGACTCCTACGAGCAGTACTTC. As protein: CSARGTDSYEQYF.

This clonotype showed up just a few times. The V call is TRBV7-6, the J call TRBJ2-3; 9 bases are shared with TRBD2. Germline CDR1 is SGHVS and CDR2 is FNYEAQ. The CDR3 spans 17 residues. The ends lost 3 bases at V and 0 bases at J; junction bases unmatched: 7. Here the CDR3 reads CASSLSLAGTSTDTQYF. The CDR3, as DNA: TGTGCCAGCAGCTTGAGCCTAGCGGGGACTAGCACAGATACGCAGTATTTT.

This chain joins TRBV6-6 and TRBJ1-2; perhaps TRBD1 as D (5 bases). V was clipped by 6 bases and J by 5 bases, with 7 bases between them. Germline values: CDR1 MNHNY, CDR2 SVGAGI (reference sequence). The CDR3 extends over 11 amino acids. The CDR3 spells CASRGPYGYTF. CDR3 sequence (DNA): TGTGCCAGCAGGGGACCGTATGGCTACACCTTC.

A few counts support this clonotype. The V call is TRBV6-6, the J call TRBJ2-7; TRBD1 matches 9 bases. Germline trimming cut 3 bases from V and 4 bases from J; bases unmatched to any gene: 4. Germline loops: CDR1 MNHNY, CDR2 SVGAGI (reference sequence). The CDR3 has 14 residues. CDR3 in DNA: TGTGCCAGCAGTTATCCGGGACAGGGTTACGAGCAGTACTTC. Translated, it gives CASSYPGQGYEQYF.

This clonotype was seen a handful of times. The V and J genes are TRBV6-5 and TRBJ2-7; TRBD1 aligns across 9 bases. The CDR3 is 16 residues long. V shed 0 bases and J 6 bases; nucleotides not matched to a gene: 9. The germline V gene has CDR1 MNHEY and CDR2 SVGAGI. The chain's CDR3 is CASSYSPGDRVFEQYF. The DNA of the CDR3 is TGTGCCAGCAGTTACTCTCCCGGGGACAGGGTTTTCGAGCAGTACTTC.

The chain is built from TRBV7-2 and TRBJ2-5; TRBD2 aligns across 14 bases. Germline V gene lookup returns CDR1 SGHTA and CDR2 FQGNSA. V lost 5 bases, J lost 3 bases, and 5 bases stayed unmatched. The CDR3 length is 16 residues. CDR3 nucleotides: TGTGCCAGCAGCGTACCGGGACTAGCGGGGGAAGAGACCCAGTACTTC. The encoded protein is CASSVPGLAGEETQYF.

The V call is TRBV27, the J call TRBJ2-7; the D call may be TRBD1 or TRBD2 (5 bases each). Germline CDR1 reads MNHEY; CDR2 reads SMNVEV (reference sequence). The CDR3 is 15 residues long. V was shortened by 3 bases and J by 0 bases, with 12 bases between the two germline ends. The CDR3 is CASSFGGAYSYEQYF. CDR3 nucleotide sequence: TGTGCCAGCAGTTTTGGGGGAGCCTACTCCTACGAGCAGTACTTC.